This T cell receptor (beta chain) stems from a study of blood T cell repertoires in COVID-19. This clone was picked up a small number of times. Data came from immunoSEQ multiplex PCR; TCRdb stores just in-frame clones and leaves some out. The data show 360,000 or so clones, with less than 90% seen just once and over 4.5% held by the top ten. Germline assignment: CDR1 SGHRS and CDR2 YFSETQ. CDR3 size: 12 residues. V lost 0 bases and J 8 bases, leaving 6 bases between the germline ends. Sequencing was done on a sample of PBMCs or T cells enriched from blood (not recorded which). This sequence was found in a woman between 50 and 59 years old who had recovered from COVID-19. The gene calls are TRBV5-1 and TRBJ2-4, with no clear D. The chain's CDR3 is CASSLDTDIQYF. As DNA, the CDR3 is TGCGCCAGCAGCTTGGATACTGACATTCAGTACTTC.